This T cell receptor (beta chain) was sequenced for a study of regulatory T cells in long-lasting Graves disease. About this clonotype itself: One base away lies a much larger clone, so this may be a sequencing read error.

Looked up from germline, CDR1 is SGHTA and CDR2 is FQGNSA. This CDR3 spans 16 amino acids. Arm-PCR of CDR3 regions and iRepertoire HTBI primers were the basis on which TCR beta libraries were built. TCRdb redid the calling of the multiplex PCR reads with MiXCR, one entry per CDR3 protein. Of under 300,000 distinct CDR3 sequences in the sample, roughly 18% are singletons; the top ten hold roughly 23%. Time point of the sample: newly diagnosed GD, antithyroid drugs for less than 3 months. Researchers made the TCR library from RNA that was extracted from PBMCs. The sample consisted of peripheral blood mononuclear cells (PBMCs), taken at new diagnosis, from a patient treated with antithyroid drugs. This receptor was taken from a female donor with Graves disease. This rearrangement joins TRBV7-2 to TRBJ1-6; maybe TRBD1 (5 bases). CDR3 in amino acids: CACSLRVQAYNSPLHF. In DNA form, the CDR3 reads TGTGCCTGCAGTCTCAGGGTGCAAGCCTATAATTCACCCCTCCACTTT.